The clone carrying this TCR beta chain showed up just once. The sample originates from a study of T cell responses to AZD1222 COVID-19 vaccine. Clones were read by immunoSEQ multiplex PCR, and TCRdb kept only the in-frame ones, dropping some. The table lists some 61,000 clones, 87% of them singletons. The CDR3 sequence is 16 residues long. Trimming took 5 bases from V and 1 from J; bases not matched to a gene: 7. Germline V CDR1 and CDR2: SGHTA, FQGNSA. The source of this sequence is an adult in good health. V is TRBV7-2 and J is TRBJ2-5, with 10 bases identical to TRBD1. The sample was peripheral blood, taken on day 0 of AZD1222 vaccination. CDR3 sequence: CASSEVGTGVQETQYF. For the CDR3, the DNA is TGTGCCAGCAGCGAAGTTGGGACAGGGGTCCAAGAGACCCAGTACTTC.